This T cell receptor (beta chain) was recorded in a study of CXCR3-negative and CXCR3-positive naive CD8 T cells. Study observations and caveats: CXCR3-negative and CXCR3-positive naive cells shared comparable TRBV-TRBJ usage, but memory cells did not. For the naive subsets, surface CD5 was similar, and TCR strength was inferred from TRB CDR3 properties. CXCR3-expressing naive cells carried TRB CDR3s more hydrophobic than those of CXCR3-negative naive cells.

Naive CD8+ T cells showed CD45RO-CCR7+CD27+CD95-. It was by 5' RACE with UMI labels that the TRB cDNA libraries were prepared. TCRdb reworked the 5' RACE reads into one entry per CDR3 protein, no DNA. The table lists approximately 58,000 distinct CDR3 sequences. To note about this clonotype: Its antigen is unidentified.

Per the germline V gene, CDR1 is DFQATT and CDR2 is SNEGSKA (reference sequence). This CDR3 contains 13 residues. The source is a human donor in good health. Some clones in this sample may be carry-over from other donors' samples. Sample: naive CXCR3- CD8+ T cells from blood. The subset denotes: CD45RO-CCR7+CD27+CD95- naive CD8+ T cells lacking CXCR3 (TNR3-). The chain uses TRBV20-1 and TRBJ2-4. This CDR3 reads CSARGTDKNIQYF.